Below, one T cell receptor (beta chain) is given with its context. PCR amplification relied on 60 Vbeta primers (plus 13 Jbeta primers). Sequencing was performed with immunoSEQ multiplex PCR; in TCRdb, only in-frame clones are kept and a portion is missing. The table records 160,000 or so clones, about three quarters of them present only once. CDR1 is SGHAT, CDR2 FQNNGV, per germline. The CDR3 covers 16 residues. J gave up 1 base and V 4 bases, and 5 bases lay outside the gene matches. This record comes from a study of cytomegalovirus exposure and HLA in healthy donors. The chain couples TRBV11-2 to TRBJ2-3; TRBD1 matches at 10 bases. Sequenced material: PBMCs. The TCR originated in a middle-aged woman in good health and CMV-seronegative. In DNA, the CDR3 is TGTGCCAGCAGCTGGGACAGGGGAATGGGCACAGATACGCAGTATTTT. As protein: CASSWDRGMGTDTQYF.